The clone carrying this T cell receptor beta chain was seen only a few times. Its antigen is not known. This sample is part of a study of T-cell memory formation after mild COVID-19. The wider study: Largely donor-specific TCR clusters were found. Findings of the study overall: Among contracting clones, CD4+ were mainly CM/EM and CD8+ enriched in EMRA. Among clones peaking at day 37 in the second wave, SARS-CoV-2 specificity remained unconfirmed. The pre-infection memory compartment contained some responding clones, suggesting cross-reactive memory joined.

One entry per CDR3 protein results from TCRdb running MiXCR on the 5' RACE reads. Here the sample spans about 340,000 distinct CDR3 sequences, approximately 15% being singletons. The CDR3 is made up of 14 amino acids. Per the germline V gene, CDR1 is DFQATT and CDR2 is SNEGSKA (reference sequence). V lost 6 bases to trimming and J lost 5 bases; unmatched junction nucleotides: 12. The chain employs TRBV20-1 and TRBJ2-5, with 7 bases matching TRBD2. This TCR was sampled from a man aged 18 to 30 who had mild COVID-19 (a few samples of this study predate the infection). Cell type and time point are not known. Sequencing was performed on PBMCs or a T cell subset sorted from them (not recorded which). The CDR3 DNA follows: TGCAGTGCAGTCGGACTAGGAGGTTGGGAGACCCAGTACTTC. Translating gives CSAVGLGGWETQYF.